This T cell receptor beta chain came from a study of cytomegalovirus exposure and HLA in healthy donors. The germline CDR1 and CDR2 sequences are ENHRY and SYGVKD. Trimming removed 8 bases from V and 4 bases from J, with 11 bases in between. CDR3 length equals 13 residues. For this clone: The antigen remains unidentified.

Points from the study as a whole: Most TCR sequences were seen very rarely across donors, but some public TCRs occurred in many. With high specificity and sensitivity, the classifier reportedly diagnosed cytomegalovirus status. The study recorded 150 to 200 TCR beta chains that were cytomegalovirus-associated.

The study ran its PCR with 60 Vbeta and 13 Jbeta primers. Generated by immunoSEQ multiplex PCR, the TCRdb table keeps only in-frame clones and is missing some. The table lists 250,000 or so clones, roughly 91% of them singletons. Specimen: PBMCs. V and J are TRBV10-3 and TRBJ2-2; D might be TRBD2 (5 bases). The TCR comes from a girl aged 2-10 years in good health and CMV-seronegative. The CDR3, as DNA: TGTGCCATCGGACTCCCGGGCACCGGGGAGCTGTTTTTT. Translating gives CAIGLPGTGELFF.